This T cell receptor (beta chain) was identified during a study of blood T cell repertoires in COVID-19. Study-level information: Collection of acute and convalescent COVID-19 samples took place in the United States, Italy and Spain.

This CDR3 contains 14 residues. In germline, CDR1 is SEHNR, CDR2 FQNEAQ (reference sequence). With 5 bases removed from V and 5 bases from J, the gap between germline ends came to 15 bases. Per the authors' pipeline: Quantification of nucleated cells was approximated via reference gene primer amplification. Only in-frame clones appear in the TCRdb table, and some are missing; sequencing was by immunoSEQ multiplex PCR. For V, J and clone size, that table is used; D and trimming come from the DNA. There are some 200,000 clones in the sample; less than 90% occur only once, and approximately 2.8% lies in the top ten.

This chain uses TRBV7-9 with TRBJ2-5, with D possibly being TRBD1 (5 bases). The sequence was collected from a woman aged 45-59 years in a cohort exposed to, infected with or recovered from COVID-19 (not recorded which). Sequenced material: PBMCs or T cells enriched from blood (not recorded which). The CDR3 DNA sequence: TGTGCCAGCAGCGTAGGTCAGGGCAGGGAGACCCAGTACTTC. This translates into CASSVGQGRETQYF.